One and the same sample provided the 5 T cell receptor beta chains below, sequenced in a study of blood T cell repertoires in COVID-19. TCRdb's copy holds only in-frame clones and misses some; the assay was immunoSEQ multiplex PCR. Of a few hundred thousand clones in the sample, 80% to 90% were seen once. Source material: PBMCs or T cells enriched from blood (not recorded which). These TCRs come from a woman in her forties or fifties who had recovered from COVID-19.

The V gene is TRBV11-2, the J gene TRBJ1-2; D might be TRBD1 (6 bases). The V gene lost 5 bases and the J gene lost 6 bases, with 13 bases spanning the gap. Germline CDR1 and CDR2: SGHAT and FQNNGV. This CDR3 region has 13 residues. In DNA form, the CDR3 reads TGTGCCAGCAGCCTTACAGGGATCGATGGCTACACCTTC. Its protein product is CASSLTGIDGYTF.

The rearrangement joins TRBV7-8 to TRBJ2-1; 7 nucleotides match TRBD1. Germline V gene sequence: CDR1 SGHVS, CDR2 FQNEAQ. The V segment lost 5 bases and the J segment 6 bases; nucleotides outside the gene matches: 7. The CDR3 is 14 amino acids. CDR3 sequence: CASSNGQASNEQFF. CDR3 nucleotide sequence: TGTGCCAGCAGCAACGGACAGGCTAGCAATGAGCAGTTCTTC.

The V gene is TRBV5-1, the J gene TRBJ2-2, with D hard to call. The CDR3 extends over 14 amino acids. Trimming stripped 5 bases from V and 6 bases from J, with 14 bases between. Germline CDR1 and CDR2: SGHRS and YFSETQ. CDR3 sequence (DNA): TGCGCCAGCAGAGAGGAAATTGGTCCCGGGGAGCTGTTTTTT. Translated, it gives CASREEIGPGELFF.

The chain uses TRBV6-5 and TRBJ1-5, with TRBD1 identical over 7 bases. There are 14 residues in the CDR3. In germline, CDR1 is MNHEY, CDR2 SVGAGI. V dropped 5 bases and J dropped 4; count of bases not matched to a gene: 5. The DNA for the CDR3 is TGTGCCAGCAGTCTCCGGGACAGAAATCAGCCCCAGCATTTT. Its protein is CASSLRDRNQPQHF.

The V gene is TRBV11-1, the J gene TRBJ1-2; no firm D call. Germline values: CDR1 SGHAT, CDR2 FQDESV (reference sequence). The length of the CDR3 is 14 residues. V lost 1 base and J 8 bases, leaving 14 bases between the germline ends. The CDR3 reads CASSLEWSQGGYTF. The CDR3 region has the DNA TGTGCCAGCAGCTTAGAATGGAGTCAAGGCGGCTACACCTTC.